This T cell receptor (beta chain) was sequenced in a study of blood T cell repertoires in COVID-19 (dated by TCRdb to 2018 to 2020). The study in broad terms: The collaborator samples originated in the United States, Italy and Spain and spanned the acute and convalescent phases of COVID-19. The samples were drawn from the first 160 participants of the ongoing ImmuneRACE study and from 1,200 or so subjects provided by 6 global collaborators. The material from the prospective study consisted of cDNA or gDNA derived from T cells, B-cell-depleted T cells, or PBMCs. A freely available public database, intended as a resource for researchers studying the immune response to SARS-CoV-2, is where the repertoires were released. Subjects who had been exposed to COVID-19, were actively infected with it, or had recovered from it provided the deeply sampled blood TCRbeta repertoires that made up the dataset. The sample metadata nearly always contained a de-identified subject ID, COVID-19 status, age in years and sex. Where available, HLA class I and class II types were obtained from metadata supplied by the sample provider rather than from assay-based typing. Results the study describes overall, beyond this receptor: The amount of clinical and demographic metadata varied by source and participant and was provided uncurated.

Of note for this clone: No cognate antigen has been identified for it. The input lacks base qualities; no much larger clone sits a single base away.

The immunoSEQ Assay, a bias-controlled multiplex PCR, was used to amplify TCRbeta CDR3 regions from genomic DNA. The original methods were these. Within the assay, amplification of reference gene primers was used to estimate how many nucleated cells each sample contained. To quantify the absolute abundance of each unique TCRbeta CDR3 rearrangement, sequence reads were collapsed and filtered. For each sample, productive Simpson clonality was calculated as the square root of Simpson's diversity index across productive rearrangements. The source is immuneACCESS, and TCRdb retained only in-frame sequences with V and J called. Part of the clones is not carried over; for the studies checked, unresolved V genes explain less than half of this, and the remainder is unexplained. V and J calls and clone size are copied from that table; D and trimming were computed from the DNA. Recorded for this sample are approximately 90,000 clones; 82% of them occurred a single time. The ten largest clones represent about 1.2% of the sample.

The collaborating institutions used their own protocols to collect whole blood in K2EDTA tubes. For TCRbeta analysis, collaborators shipped samples as frozen whole blood, isolated PBMCs, or DNA extracted from either of those sample types. Sequencing used peripheral blood. This receptor was taken from a woman older than 75 with acute or convalescent COVID-19.

The sequence in DNA is TGCGCCAGCAGCTGGGACAGGGGCCCCACCTACGAGCAGTACTTC. It encodes CASSWDRGPTYEQYF. The chain uses TRBV5-1 and TRBJ2-7; 10 bases in between match TRBD1. Looking up the germline V gene yields CDR1 SGHRS and CDR2 YFSETQ. From cysteine to phenylalanine, the CDR3 is 15 amino acids long. The only DNA kept is the CDR3, 45 bases in frame from the first base. V trim: 3 bases; J trim: 2 bases; unmatched bases: 5. Joined to the reference TRBV5-1 and TRBJ2-7 proteins, this CDR3 gives the full variable domain: KAGVTQTPRYLIKTRGQQVTLSCSPISGHRSVSWYQQTPGQGLQFLFEYFSETQRNKGNFPGRFSGRQFSNSRSEMNVSTLELGDSALYLCASSWDRGPTYEQYFGPGTRLTVT.